This T cell receptor (beta chain) was retrieved from a study of blood T cells in healthy people across ages. Study outcomes and limitations: A greater number of naive CD4+ cells and higher diversity distinguished long-lived donors from aged donors.

About this clonotype: The antigen is undetermined.

Peripheral blood samples of 7.5 to 10 milliliters were drawn from each donor. Isolation per sample recovered at least 7 million PBMCs. Sample-barcoded 5' priming and a J-beta primer mix drove a second PCR of about 7 to 11 cycles. Every individual sample yielded 2.5 million or more paired-end reads (each containing CDR3). MiXCR was run by TCRdb on the 5' RACE reads, yielding one entry per CDR3 protein. Of 1,300,000 or so distinct CDR3 sequences detected, 45% to 70% appear once; the ten largest clones hold 6.5% to 8.5%. The TCR originated in a young man in good health. The sample was blood.

The CDR3: CASRGLAEINEQFF. CDR3 sequence (DNA): TGTGCCAGCAGAGGACTAGCGGAGATCAATGAGCAGTTCTTC. The chain joins TRBV2 to TRBJ2-1; 10 bases line up with TRBD2. The CDR3 sequence is 14 residues long. Looked up from germline, CDR1 is SNHLY and CDR2 is FYNNEI. The ends lost 6 bases at V and 6 bases at J; junction bases unmatched: 5.